This passage covers 29 T cell receptor beta chains from one sample sequenced in a study of cytomegalovirus exposure and HLA in healthy donors. It was with 60 Vbeta and 13 Jbeta primers that the PCR ran. The repertoire was sequenced with immunoSEQ multiplex PCR; TCRdb's copy has only in-frame clones and lacks some. The profile covers 200,000 to 250,000 clones, with about 80% appearing a single time and under 2% taken by the ten largest. The sequenced sample consisted of PBMCs. The receptors shown here come from a man between 18 and 35 years old in good health and CMV-seronegative.

J is TRBJ2-7 and V is TRBV4-2; D perhaps matches TRBD2 (5 bases). V shed 4 bases and J shed 6 bases, with 16 bases lying between them. Germline values: CDR1 LGHNA, CDR2 YNFKEQ. The CDR3 length is 14 residues. CDR3 in amino acids: CASSPTDGVGEQYF. The CDR3 region has the DNA TGTGCCAGCAGCCCAACGGACGGGGTTGGCGAGCAGTACTTC.

The genes are TRBV25-1 and TRBJ1-4; perhaps TRBD1 as D (5 bases). This CDR3 is built from 15 residues. CDR1 and CDR2 (germline): MGHDK, SYGVNS. V dropped 2 bases and J dropped 4 bases, with 11 bases sitting between them. The chain's CDR3 is CASSERDSYNEKLFF. For the CDR3, the DNA is TGTGCCAGCAGTGAACGTGACAGTTATAATGAAAAACTGTTTTTT.

The gene calls are TRBV19 and TRBJ1-2; the match to TRBD1 covers 9 bases. CDR1 and CDR2 (germline): LNHDA, SQIVND (reference sequence). The CDR3 contains 13 residues. V lost 3 bases and J lost 6; bases outside the gene matches: 2. DNA of the CDR3: TGTGCCAGTAGTATTAGGGACAGGGATGGCTACACCTTC. This translates into CASSIRDRDGYTF. Variable domain in full (rest from reference TRBV19 and TRBJ1-2): DGGITQSPKYLFRKEGQNVTLSCEQNLNHDAMYWYRQDPGQGLRLIYYSQIVNDFQKGDIAEGYSVSREKKESFPLTVTSAQKNPTAFYLCASSIRDRDGYTFGSGTRLTVV.

The chain has TRBV23-1 and TRBJ2-1; TRBD1 agrees at 9 bases. TRBV23-1 is noted as an ORF with a role that remains uncertain. This CDR3 comprises 17 residues. V gave up 0 bases and J gave up 2 bases; unmatched junction bases: 5. Here the CDR3 reads CASSQSNRGLPYNEQFF. The CDR3 bases are TGCGCCAGCAGTCAATCGAACAGGGGGCTCCCCTACAATGAGCAGTTCTTC.

This chain joins TRBV28 and TRBJ1-2, with 8 bases that match TRBD1. The CDR3 has 15 amino acids. Germline CDR1 is MDHEN and CDR2 is SYDVKM. V was pared by 2 bases and J by 0 bases, with 2 bases of the junction left unmatched. The CDR3 coding sequence is TGTGCCAGCAGTTTAAGGACAGGGTCTAACTATGGCTACACCTTC. Amino acid sequence: CASSLRTGSNYGYTF.

A word on this clone: This same CDR3 is encoded by further DNA sequences in the sample. The V gene is TRBV18, the J gene TRBJ1-1; D remains ambiguous. Germline V gene lookup returns CDR1 KGHSH and CDR2 LQKENI. V shed 3 bases and J shed 1 base, with 6 bases lying between them. The CDR3 has 13 residues. In nucleotides, the CDR3 is TGTGCCAGCTCACCGGCAGGGAACACTGAAGCTTTCTTT. Residues: CASSPAGNTEAFF. Using reference TRBV18 and TRBJ1-1 for the parts outside the CDR3, the full variable domain is NAGVMQNPRHLVRRRGQEARLRCSPMKGHSHVYWYRQLPEEGLKFMVYLQKENIIDESGMPKERFSAEFPKEGPSILRIQQVVRGDSAAYFCASSPAGNTEAFFGQGTRLTVV.

V and J are TRBV7-3 and TRBJ2-7; 11 bases fit TRBD2. V was pared by 3 bases and J by 3 bases, with 7 bases of the junction left unmatched. The CDR3 runs to 16 residues. Germline CDR1 is SGHTA and CDR2 is FQGTGA. The CDR3 sequence: CASSFGLAGGNYEQYF. The CDR3 DNA sequence: TGTGCCAGCAGCTTCGGCCTAGCGGGAGGAAACTACGAGCAGTACTTC.

The J gene is TRBJ2-7, the V gene TRBV4-2; 8 positions agree with TRBD2. Per the germline V gene, CDR1 is LGHNA and CDR2 is YNFKEQ. CDR3 length: 16 residues. V lost 1 base, J lost 7 bases, and 12 bases stayed unmatched. CDR3: CASSQVSAGGINEQYF. CDR3 DNA: TGTGCCAGCAGCCAAGTCTCTGCGGGAGGCATAAATGAGCAGTACTTC.

This chain uses TRBV7-2 with TRBJ2-3, with D perhaps matching TRBD2 (5 bases). This CDR3 has 15 amino acids. Germline V lookup: CDR1 SGHTA, CDR2 FQGNSA. V was pared by 1 base and J by 3 bases, with 11 bases between. The CDR3 sequence: CASSLGGMVTDTQYF. The DNA for the CDR3 is TGTGCCAGCAGCTTAGGAGGGATGGTAACAGATACGCAGTATTTT. Full variable domain (outside the CDR3, taken from reference TRBV7-2 and TRBJ2-3): GAGVSQSPSNKVTEKGKDVELRCDPISGHTALYWYRQSLGQGLEFLIYFQGNSAPDKSGLPSDRFSAERTGGSVSTLTIQRTQQEDSAVYLCASSLGGMVTDTQYFGPGTRLTVL.

The chain's CDR3 is CASAGTQKAFF. The CDR3 bases are TGTGCCAGCGCGGGGACTCAGAAAGCTTTCTTT. V gene TRBV2 combines with J gene TRBJ1-1; maybe TRBD1 (5 bases). Trimming took off 8 bases at V and 9 bases at J, with 13 bases between the two ends. Germline V lookup: CDR1 SNHLY, CDR2 FYNNEI. This CDR3 contains 11 residues.

V gene TRBV30 combines with J gene TRBJ1-5; D is perhaps TRBD1 (5 bases). The CDR3 runs to 14 residues. Trimming removed 4 bases at V and 2 bases at J, with 12 bases between. From germline, CDR1 is GTSNPN and CDR2 SVGIG (reference sequence). CDR3 region: CAWKQGGRNQPQHF. CDR3 DNA sequence: TGTGCCTGGAAGCAGGGTGGTCGCAATCAGCCCCAGCATTTT.

The chain combines TRBV7-2 with TRBJ2-3; D possibly corresponds to TRBD2 (6 bases). Trimming cost V 0 bases and J 6 bases, with 10 bases left between them. This CDR3 is 14 amino acids long. Per germline, CDR1 SGHTA and CDR2 FQGNSA. The DNA for the CDR3 is TGTGCCAGCAGCTTAGCTAGCGGAGTGGATACGCAGTATTTT. It translates to CASSLASGVDTQYF.

The chain uses TRBV5-4 and TRBJ2-7; 12 bases map to TRBD2. Germline V lookup: CDR1 SGHNT, CDR2 YYREEE (reference sequence). The CDR3 is 15 amino acids. The ends lost 0 bases at V and 4 bases at J; junction bases unmatched: 2. CDR3 nucleotide sequence: TGTGCCAGCAGCTTGGGGCTAGCGGGAGGGTACGAGCAGTACTTC. Its translation is CASSLGLAGGYEQYF.

The rearrangement uses TRBV7-9 and TRBJ1-2; 9 nucleotides match TRBD1. Germline-derived CDR1 and CDR2 are SEHNR and FQNEAQ (reference sequence). The CDR3 runs 14 residues. V was clipped by 5 bases and J by 3 bases; unmatched bases: 4. The CDR3 loop reads CASSRDRAYYGYTF. Here the CDR3 DNA reads TGTGCCAGCAGCCGGGACAGGGCCTACTATGGCTACACCTTC.

This clone was recorded once. The J gene is TRBJ1-2, the V gene TRBV14; D is perhaps TRBD1 (5 bases). CDR1 is SGHDN and CDR2 is FVKESK in the germline V gene. The CDR3 contains 16 residues. The germline V and J ends were trimmed by 1 base and 0 bases, with 12 bases remaining between them. The CDR3 DNA follows: TGTGCCAGCAGCCAAGTCTGGCAGGGTCCTAACTATGGCTACACCTTC. It specifies CASSQVWQGPNYGYTF. The full variable domain, completed using reference TRBV14 and TRBJ1-2, is EAGVTQFPSHSVIEKGQTVTLRCDPISGHDNLYWYRRVMGKEIKFLLHFVKESKQDESGMPNNRFLAERTGGTYSTLKVQPAELEDSGVYFCASSQVWQGPNYGYTFGSGTRLTVV.

The CDR3 DNA sequence: TGTGCCAGTACCATCAGGGTTAACACTGAAGCTTTCTTT. Its translation is CASTIRVNTEAFF. The chain links TRBV19 to TRBJ1-1, with D possibly matching TRBD1 (5 bases). Germline values: CDR1 LNHDA, CDR2 SQIVND (reference sequence). The CDR3 totals 13 residues. Trimming took 7 bases from V and 2 from J, leaving 11 bases between them.

The CDR3 sequence is CASSPPNMAGDEQYF. For the CDR3, the DNA is TGTGCCAGCTCACCACCGAATATGGCGGGCGACGAGCAGTACTTC. This chain joins TRBV18 and TRBJ2-7; possibly TRBD2 for D (5 bases). The germline V gene encodes CDR1 KGHSH and CDR2 LQKENI. This CDR3 is 15 amino acids long. V was pared by 0 bases and J by 5 bases, with 14 bases between.

The V and J genes are TRBV6-1 and TRBJ2-3; D gene uncertain. V lost 2 bases, J lost 3 bases, and 12 bases lay in between. Looked up from germline, CDR1 is MNHNS and CDR2 is SASEGT. The CDR3 spans 15 residues. CDR3 sequence reads: CASSEFKSETDTQYF. In DNA form, the CDR3 reads TGTGCCAGCAGTGAATTCAAGTCAGAAACAGATACGCAGTATTTT.

This clone was detected a few times. V gene TRBV29-1 combines with J gene TRBJ2-7; 12 bases map to TRBD1. This CDR3 contains 15 residues. Trimming cost V 4 bases and J 4 bases; bases outside gene matches: 8. The germline V gene has CDR1 SQVTM and CDR2 ANQGSEA. The CDR3 DNA reads as TGCAGCGTTGCCGGGACAGGGGGCGCCGGGTACGAGCAGTACTTC. Protein product: CSVAGTGGAGYEQYF.

The CDR3 is CASSHDRFKGNTEAFF. The DNA of the CDR3 is TGTGCCAGCAGCCACGACAGGTTCAAAGGGAACACTGAAGCTTTCTTT. This chain joins TRBV7-8 and TRBJ1-1; D may be TRBD1 (6 bases). CDR3 length: 16 amino acids. Germline V gives CDR1 SGHVS, CDR2 FQNEAQ. V lost 5 bases, J lost 1 base, and 17 bases lay in between.

The CDR3 sequence is CASSLLTFRGPHRELFF. The CDR3 DNA reads as TGTGCCAGCAGTTTATTAACCTTCAGGGGACCCCACCGGGAGCTGTTTTTT. The V call is TRBV28, the J call TRBJ2-2, with TRBD1 as a possible D gene (6 bases). With 1 base removed from V and 9 bases from J, the gap between germline ends came to 21 bases. This CDR3 comprises 17 residues. Germline CDR1 MDHEN, CDR2 SYDVKM.

V gene TRBV10-3 combines with J gene TRBJ2-1, with TRBD2 identical over 14 bases. J was trimmed by 8 bases and V by 1 base; bases with no gene match: 7. The CDR3 has 17 amino acids. The germline CDR1 and CDR2 sequences are ENHRY and SYGVKD. The CDR3 loop is CAISEFSGTSGSHEQFF. The CDR3 DNA sequence: TGTGCCATCAGTGAGTTCTCCGGGACTAGCGGGAGCCATGAGCAGTTCTTC.

The CDR3, as DNA: TGTGCCAGCAGTTACTCTCTAGCTGGGATGAACTACGAGCAGTACTTC. This sequence encodes CASSYSLAGMNYEQYF. The V gene is TRBV6-5, the J gene TRBJ2-7, with a possible D match to TRBD2 (5 bases). Germline CDR1 MNHEY, CDR2 SVGAGI. The CDR3 extends over 16 amino acids. V gave up 0 bases and J gave up 3 bases, with 15 bases separating them.

Ten or more counts support this clone. The CDR3 DNA is TGTGCCAGCAGTGACTCGAGGGAGAACACCGGGGAGCTGTTTTTT. Its translation: CASSDSRENTGELFF. This chain connects TRBV6-4 to TRBJ2-2, with TRBD2 as a possible D gene (5 bases). CDR1 is MRHNA and CDR2 is SNTAGT in the germline V gene. The CDR3 has 15 amino acids. Trimming left V 0 bases short and J 1 base short, with 6 bases between.

The rearrangement uses TRBV30 and TRBJ2-2; a weak D match, TRBD2 (5 bases). Trimming stripped 0 bases from V and 7 bases from J, with 12 bases between. This CDR3 is 14 amino acids long. In germline, CDR1 is GTSNPN, CDR2 SVGIG (reference sequence). The CDR3 sequence is CAWSVLRGIGELFF. The CDR3 DNA reads as TGTGCCTGGAGTGTACTTCGGGGAATCGGGGAGCTGTTTTTT.

The CDR3 loop is CASSYSPRGNSPLHF. CDR3 bases: TGTGCCAGCAGTTACTCACCGCGGGGGAATTCACCCCTCCACTTT. J is TRBJ1-6 and V is TRBV6-5, with D tentatively TRBD1 (5 bases). V dropped 0 bases and J dropped 7 bases, with 10 bases sitting between them. The CDR3 is 15 residues long. CDR1 MNHEY and CDR2 SVGAGI come from the germline V gene.

The rearrangement links TRBV27 to TRBJ2-7; D is unclear. The germline V gene has CDR1 MNHEY and CDR2 SMNVEV (reference sequence). Trimming pared 2 bases from V and 0 bases from J, leaving 8 bases between. The CDR3 is made up of 14 amino acids. The DNA of the CDR3 is TGTGCCAGCAGTTTAAGACATAGCTCCTACGAGCAGTACTTC. The encoded protein is CASSLRHSSYEQYF.

This chain's CDR3 is CASRSSDGDSYEQYF. The CDR3 coding sequence is TGTGCCAGCAGGTCCTCTGACGGGGACAGCTACGAGCAGTACTTC. The chain recombines TRBV9 with TRBJ2-5; 7 bases line up with TRBD1. The DNA end is a closer match to TRBJ2-7, so the J assignment may be wrong. Per the germline V gene, CDR1 is SGDLS and CDR2 is YYNGEE. The CDR3 consists of 15 residues.

CDR3 loop: CATSGTPGQGATEQYF. In DNA form, the CDR3 reads TGTGCCACCAGCGGTACACCGGGACAGGGGGCTACAGAGCAGTACTTC. The chain is built from TRBV15 and TRBJ2-7; 12 bases are shared with TRBD1. The junction had 12 bases not matched to a gene; V was cut back by 5 bases and J by 7 bases. The CDR3 has 16 amino acids. Germline values: CDR1 LNHNV, CDR2 YYDKDF (reference sequence).